Included here is one TCR beta chain sequence, with context. This specimen comes from a study of shared clonotypes between healthy human individuals. Sequencing was performed with immunoSEQ multiplex PCR; in TCRdb, only in-frame clones are kept and a portion is missing. The repertoire consists of approximately 1,000,000 clones, with roughly 77% occurring once and the leading ten covering approximately 0.9%. CDR1 and CDR2 from the germline V gene are SNHLY and FYNNEI. The trim removed 5 bases at V and 5 bases at J, leaving 8 bases unmatched. The CDR3 is made up of 15 amino acids. The J gene is TRBJ1-1, the V gene TRBV2; 10 bases fit TRBD1. The TCR originated in a man younger than 35 in good health. Some clones in this sample may be carry-over from other donors' samples. The sequenced sample consisted of memory CD4+ T cells from PBMCs. The subset here: CD45RA-negative fraction. For the CDR3, the DNA is TGTGCCAGCAGTTCCCCCGGGACAGGGGTTACTGAAGCTTTCTTT. Translating gives CASSSPGTGVTEAFF. The whole variable domain, remainder taken from reference TRBV2 and TRBJ1-1, is EPEVTQTPSHQVTQMGQEVILRCVPISNHLYFYWYRQILGQKVEFLVSFYNNEISEKSEIFDDQFSVERPDGSNFTLKIRSTKLEDSAMYFCASSSPGTGVTEAFFGQGTRLTVV.